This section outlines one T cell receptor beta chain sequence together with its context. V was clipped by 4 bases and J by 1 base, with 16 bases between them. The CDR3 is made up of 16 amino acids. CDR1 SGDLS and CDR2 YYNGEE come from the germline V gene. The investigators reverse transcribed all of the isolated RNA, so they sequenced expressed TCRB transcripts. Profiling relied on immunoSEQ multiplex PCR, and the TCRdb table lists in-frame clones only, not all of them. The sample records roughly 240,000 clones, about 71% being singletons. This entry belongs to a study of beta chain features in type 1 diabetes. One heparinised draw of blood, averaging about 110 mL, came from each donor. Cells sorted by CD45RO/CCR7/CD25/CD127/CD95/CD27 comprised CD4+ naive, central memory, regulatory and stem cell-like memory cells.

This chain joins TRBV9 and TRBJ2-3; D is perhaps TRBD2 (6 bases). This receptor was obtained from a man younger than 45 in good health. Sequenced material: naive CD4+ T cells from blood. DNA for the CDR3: TGTGCCAGCAGCCCCCGCGGAGGGGACGGCACAGATACGCAGTATTTT. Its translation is CASSPRGGDGTDTQYF.